What follows is one T cell receptor (beta chain) and its context. The CDR3 length is 14 residues. V was cut by 2 bases and J by 4 bases, with 12 bases left in between. CDR1 and CDR2 from the germline V gene are SGDLS and YYNGEE. The data belong to a study of cytomegalovirus exposure and HLA in healthy donors. Sequencing was performed with immunoSEQ multiplex PCR; in TCRdb, only in-frame clones are kept and a portion is missing. There are 250,000 to 400,000 clones in the sample; roughly 86% occur only once, and 0.9% to 1% lies in the top ten. The chain recombines TRBV9 with TRBJ1-1, with D unresolved. What was sequenced was PBMCs. The clonotype originates from a man aged 25-45 years in good health and CMV-seronegative. For the CDR3, the DNA is TGTGCCAGCAGCGTTTTGCGGTCAGTCACTGAAGCTTTCTTT. This translates into CASSVLRSVTEAFF.